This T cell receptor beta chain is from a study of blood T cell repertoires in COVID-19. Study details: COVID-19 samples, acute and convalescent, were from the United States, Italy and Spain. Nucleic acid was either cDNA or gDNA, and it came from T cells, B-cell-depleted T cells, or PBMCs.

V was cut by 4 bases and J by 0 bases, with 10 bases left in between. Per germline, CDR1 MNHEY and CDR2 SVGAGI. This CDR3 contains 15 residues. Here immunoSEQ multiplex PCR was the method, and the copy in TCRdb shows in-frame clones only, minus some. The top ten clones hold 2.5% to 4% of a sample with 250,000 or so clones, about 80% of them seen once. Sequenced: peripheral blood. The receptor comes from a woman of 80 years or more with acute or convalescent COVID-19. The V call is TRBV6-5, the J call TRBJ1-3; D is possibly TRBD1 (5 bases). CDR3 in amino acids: CASSSTVNSGNTIYF. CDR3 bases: TGTGCCAGCAGTTCGACAGTCAACTCTGGAAACACCATATATTTT.